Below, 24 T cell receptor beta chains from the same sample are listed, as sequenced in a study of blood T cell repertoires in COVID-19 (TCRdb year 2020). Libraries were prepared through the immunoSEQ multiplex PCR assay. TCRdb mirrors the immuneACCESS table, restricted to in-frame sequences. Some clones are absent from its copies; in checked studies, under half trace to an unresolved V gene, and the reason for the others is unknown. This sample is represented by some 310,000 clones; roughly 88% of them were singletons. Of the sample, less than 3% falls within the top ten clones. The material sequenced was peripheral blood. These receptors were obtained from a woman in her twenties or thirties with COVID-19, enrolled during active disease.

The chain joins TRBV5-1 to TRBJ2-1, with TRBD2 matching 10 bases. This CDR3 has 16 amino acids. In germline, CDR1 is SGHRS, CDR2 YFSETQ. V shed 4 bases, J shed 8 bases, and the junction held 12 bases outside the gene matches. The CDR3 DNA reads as TGCGCCAGCAGCCCCCGGGGACTAGCGCTTGTCGATGAGCAGTTCTTC. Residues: CASSPRGLALVDEQFF.

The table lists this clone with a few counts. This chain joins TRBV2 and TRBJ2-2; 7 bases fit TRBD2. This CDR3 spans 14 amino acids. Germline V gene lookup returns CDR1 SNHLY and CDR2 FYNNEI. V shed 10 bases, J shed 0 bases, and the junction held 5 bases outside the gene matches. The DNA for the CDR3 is TGTGCCACTGCTAGCGGTTCGAACACCGGGGAGCTGTTTTTT. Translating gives CATASGSNTGELFF. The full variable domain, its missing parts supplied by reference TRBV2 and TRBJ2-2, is EPEVTQTPSHQVTQMGQEVILRCVPISNHLYFYWYRQILGQKVEFLVSFYNNEISEKSEIFDDQFSVERPDGSNFTLKIRSTKLEDSAMYFCATASGSNTGELFFGEGSRLTVL.

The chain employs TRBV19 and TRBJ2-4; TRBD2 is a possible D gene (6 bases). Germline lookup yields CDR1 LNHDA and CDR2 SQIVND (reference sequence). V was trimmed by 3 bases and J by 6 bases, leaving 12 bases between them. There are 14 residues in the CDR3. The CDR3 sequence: CASSMAQAGNIQYF. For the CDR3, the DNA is TGTGCCAGTAGTATGGCCCAAGCGGGAAACATTCAGTACTTC.

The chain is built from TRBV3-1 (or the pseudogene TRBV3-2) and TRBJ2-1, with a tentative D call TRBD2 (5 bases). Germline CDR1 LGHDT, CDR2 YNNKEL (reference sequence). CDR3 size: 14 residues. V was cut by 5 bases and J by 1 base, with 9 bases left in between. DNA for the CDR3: TGTGCCAGCAGCGGATCGGGATCCTACAATGAGCAGTTCTTC. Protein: CASSGSGSYNEQFF.

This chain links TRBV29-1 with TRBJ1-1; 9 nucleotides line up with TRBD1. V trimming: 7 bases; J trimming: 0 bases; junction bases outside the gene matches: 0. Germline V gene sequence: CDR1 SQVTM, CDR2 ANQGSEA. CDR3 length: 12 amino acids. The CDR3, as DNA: TGCAGCGGGACAGGGGTGAACACTGAAGCTTTCTTT. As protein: CSGTGVNTEAFF. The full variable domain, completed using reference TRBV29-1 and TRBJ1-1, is SAVISQKPSRDICQRGTSLTIQCQVDSQVTMMFWYRQQPGQSLTLIATANQGSEATYESGFVIDKFPISRPNLTFSTLTVSNMSPEDSSIYLCSGTGVNTEAFFGQGTRLTVV.

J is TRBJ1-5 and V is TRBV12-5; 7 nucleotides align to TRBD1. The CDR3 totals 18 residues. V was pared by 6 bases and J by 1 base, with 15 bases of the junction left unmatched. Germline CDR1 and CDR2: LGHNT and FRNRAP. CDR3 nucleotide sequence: TGTGCTAGTGGCCAAACCCCGAAAGACAGGGAAAGCAATCAGCCCCAGCATTTT. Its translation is CASGQTPKDRESNQPQHF.

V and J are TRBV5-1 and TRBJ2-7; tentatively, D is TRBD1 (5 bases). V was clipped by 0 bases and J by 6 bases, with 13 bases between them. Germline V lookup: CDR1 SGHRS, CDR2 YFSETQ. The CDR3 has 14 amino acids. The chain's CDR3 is CASSLGTSPLEQYF. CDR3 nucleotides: TGCGCCAGCAGCTTGGGGACATCCCCCCTCGAGCAGTACTTC.

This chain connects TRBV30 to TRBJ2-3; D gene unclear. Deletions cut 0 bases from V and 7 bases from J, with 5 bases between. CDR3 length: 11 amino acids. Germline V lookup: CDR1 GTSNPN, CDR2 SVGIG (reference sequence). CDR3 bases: TGTGCCTGGAGTGTCGAGAATACGCAGTATTTT. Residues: CAWSVENTQYF.

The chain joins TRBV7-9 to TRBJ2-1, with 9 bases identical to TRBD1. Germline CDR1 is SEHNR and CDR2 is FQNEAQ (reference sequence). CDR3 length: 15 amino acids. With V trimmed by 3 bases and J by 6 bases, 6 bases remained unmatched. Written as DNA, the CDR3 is TGTGCCAGCAGCTTTGGACAGGGGTCAGGCAATGAGCAGTTCTTC. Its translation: CASSFGQGSGNEQFF. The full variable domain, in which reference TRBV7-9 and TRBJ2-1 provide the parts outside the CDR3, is DTGVSQNPRHKITKRGQNVTFRCDPISEHNRLYWYRQTLGQGPEFLTYFQNEAQLEKSRLLSDRFSAERPKGSFSTLEIQRTEQGDSAMYLCASSFGQGSGNEQFFGPGTRLTVL.

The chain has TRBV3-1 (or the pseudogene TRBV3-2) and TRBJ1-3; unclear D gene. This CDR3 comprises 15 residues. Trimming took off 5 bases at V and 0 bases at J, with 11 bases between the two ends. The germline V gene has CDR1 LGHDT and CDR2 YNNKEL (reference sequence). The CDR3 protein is CASSYGETSGNTIYF. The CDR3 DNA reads TGTGCCAGCAGCTACGGGGAGACCTCTGGAAACACCATATATTTT.

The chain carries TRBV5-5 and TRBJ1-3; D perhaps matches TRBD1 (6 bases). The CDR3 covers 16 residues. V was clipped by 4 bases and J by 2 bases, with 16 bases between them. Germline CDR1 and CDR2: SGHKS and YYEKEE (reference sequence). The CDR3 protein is CASSPNTGITGNTIYF. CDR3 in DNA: TGTGCCAGCAGCCCAAATACAGGGATAACTGGAAACACCATATATTTT.

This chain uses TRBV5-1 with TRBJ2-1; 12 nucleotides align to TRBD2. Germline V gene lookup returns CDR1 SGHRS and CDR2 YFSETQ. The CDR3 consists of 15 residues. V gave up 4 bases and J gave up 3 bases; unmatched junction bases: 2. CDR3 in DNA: TGCGCCAGCAGCCAGACTAGCGGGGGCTACAATGAGCAGTTCTTC. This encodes CASSQTSGGYNEQFF.

Here the CDR3 reads CASSWTGTTNTGELFF. CDR3 nucleotide sequence: TGCGCCAGCAGCTGGACCGGGACTACAAACACCGGGGAGCTGTTTTTT. This rearrangement joins TRBV5-1 to TRBJ2-2; 7 nucleotides align to TRBD2. CDR3 size: 16 residues. Looked up from germline, CDR1 is SGHRS and CDR2 is YFSETQ. V trimming: 3 bases; J trimming: 2 bases; junction bases outside the gene matches: 7.

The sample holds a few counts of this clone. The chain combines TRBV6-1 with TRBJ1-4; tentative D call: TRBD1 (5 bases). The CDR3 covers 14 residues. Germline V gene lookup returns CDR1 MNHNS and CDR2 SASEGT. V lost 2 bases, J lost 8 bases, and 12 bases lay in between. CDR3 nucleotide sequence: TGTGCCAGCAGTGAACTCACAGGAGGGGAAAAACTGTTTTTT. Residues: CASSELTGGEKLFF.

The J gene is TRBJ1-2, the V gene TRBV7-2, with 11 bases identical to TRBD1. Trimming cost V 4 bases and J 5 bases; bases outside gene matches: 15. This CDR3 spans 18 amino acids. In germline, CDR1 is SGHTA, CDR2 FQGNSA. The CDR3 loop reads CASSYLPDRGRRAYGYTF. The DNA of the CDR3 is TGTGCCAGCAGCTACCTCCCGGACAGGGGGCGTAGAGCATATGGCTACACCTTC. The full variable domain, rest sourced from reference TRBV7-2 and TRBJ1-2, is GAGVSQSPSNKVTEKGKDVELRCDPISGHTALYWYRQSLGQGLEFLIYFQGNSAPDKSGLPSDRFSAERTGGSVSTLTIQRTQQEDSAVYLCASSYLPDRGRRAYGYTFGSGTRLTVV.

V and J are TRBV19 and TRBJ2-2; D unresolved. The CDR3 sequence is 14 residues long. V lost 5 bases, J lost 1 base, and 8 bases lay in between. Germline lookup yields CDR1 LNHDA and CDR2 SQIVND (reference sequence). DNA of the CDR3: TGTGCCAGTAGTCTCCTTTTGAACACCGGGGAGCTGTTTTTT. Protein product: CASSLLLNTGELFF.

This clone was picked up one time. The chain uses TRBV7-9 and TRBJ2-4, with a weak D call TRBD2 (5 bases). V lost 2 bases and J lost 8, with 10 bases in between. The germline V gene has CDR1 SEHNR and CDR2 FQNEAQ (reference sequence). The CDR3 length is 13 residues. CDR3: CASSLQNGDIQYF. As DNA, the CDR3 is TGTGCCAGCAGCTTACAAAACGGGGACATTCAGTACTTC.

CDR3 residues: CASREDRGGYGYTF. The CDR3 nucleotides are TGTGCCAGCAGAGAGGACAGGGGAGGCTATGGCTACACCTTC. This sequence joins TRBV6-6 and TRBJ1-2, with 9 bases identical to TRBD1. Germline CDR1 MNHNY, CDR2 SVGAGI (reference sequence). V lost 6 bases to trimming and J lost 4 bases; unmatched junction nucleotides: 6. The CDR3 has 14 amino acids.

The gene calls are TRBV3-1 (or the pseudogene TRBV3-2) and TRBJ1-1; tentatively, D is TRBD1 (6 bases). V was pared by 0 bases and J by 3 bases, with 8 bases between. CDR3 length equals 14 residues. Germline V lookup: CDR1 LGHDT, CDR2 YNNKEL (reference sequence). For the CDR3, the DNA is TGTGCCAGCAGCCAAGAACAGGGTTACACTGAAGCTTTCTTT. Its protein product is CASSQEQGYTEAFF.

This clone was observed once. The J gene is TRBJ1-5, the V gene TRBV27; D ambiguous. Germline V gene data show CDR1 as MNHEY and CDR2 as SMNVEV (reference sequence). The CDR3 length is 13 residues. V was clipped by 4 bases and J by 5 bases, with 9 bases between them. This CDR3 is CASSWSPDQPQHF. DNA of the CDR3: TGTGCCAGCAGTTGGTCTCCGGATCAGCCCCAGCATTTT.

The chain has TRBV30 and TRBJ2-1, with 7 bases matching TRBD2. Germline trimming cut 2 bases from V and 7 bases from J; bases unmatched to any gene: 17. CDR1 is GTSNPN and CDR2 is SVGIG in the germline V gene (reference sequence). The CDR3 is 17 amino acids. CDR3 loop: CAWSPRMGSGTGNEQFF. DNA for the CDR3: TGTGCCTGGAGTCCTCGAATGGGAAGCGGGACGGGTAATGAGCAGTTCTTC.

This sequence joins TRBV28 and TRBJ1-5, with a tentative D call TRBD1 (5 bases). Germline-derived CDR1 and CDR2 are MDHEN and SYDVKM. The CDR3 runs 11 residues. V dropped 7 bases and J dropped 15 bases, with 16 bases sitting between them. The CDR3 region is CASTSGLSSHF. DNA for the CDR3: TGTGCCAGCACCTCGGGACTTTCCTCGCATTTT.

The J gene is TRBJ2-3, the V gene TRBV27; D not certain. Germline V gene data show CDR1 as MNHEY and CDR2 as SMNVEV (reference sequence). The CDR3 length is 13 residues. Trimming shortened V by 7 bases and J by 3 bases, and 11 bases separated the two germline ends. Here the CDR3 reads CASTRRGTDTQYF. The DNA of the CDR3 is TGTGCCAGCACTAGGAGAGGTACAGATACGCAGTATTTT.

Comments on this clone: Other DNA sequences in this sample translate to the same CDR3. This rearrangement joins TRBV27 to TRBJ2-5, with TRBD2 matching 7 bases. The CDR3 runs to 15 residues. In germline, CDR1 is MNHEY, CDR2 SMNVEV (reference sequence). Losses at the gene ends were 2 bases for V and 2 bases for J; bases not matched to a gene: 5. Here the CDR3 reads CASSLDPSGQETQYF. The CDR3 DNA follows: TGTGCCAGCAGTTTAGACCCTAGCGGTCAAGAGACCCAGTACTTC.